This T cell receptor beta chain was recovered during a study of blood T cell repertoires in COVID-19. As processed by the authors: Estimated nucleated cell counts came from reference gene primer amplification. Libraries were prepared by immunoSEQ multiplex PCR; TCRdb keeps only in-frame clonotypes and omits some of them. V and J calls and clone size come straight from that table; D and trimming were deduced from the DNA. The sample carries around 140,000 clones, 80% to 85% recorded once. This CDR3 is built from 13 residues. Germline V gives CDR1 MNHEY, CDR2 SVGAGI. V was pared by 5 bases and J by 5 bases, with 12 bases between.

The source of this sequence is a man between 60 and 75 years old with acute or convalescent COVID-19. The V gene is TRBV6-5, the J gene TRBJ2-5, with D unresolved. Sequences were obtained from peripheral blood. The CDR3 reads CASSIYPRETQYF. The CDR3 nucleotides read TGTGCCAGCAGTATATACCCCAGGGAGACCCAGTACTTC.